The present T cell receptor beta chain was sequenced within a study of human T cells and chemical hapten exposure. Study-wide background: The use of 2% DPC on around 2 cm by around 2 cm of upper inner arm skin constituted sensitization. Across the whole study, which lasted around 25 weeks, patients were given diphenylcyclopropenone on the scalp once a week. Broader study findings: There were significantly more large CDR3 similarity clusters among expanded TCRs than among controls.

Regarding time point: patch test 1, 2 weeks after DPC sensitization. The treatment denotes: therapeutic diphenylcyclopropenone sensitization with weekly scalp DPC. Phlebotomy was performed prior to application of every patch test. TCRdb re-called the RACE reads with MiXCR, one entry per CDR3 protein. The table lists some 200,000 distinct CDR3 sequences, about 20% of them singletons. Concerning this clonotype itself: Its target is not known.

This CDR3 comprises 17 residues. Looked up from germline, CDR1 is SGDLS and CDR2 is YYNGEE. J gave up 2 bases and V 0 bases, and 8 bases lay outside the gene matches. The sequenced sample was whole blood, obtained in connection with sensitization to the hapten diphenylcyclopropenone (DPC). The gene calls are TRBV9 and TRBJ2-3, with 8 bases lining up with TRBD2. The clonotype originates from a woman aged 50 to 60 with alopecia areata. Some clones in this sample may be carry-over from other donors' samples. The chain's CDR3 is CASSVESGRWPTDTQYF. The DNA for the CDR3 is TGTGCCAGCAGCGTAGAGAGCGGGAGATGGCCCACAGATACGCAGTATTTT.